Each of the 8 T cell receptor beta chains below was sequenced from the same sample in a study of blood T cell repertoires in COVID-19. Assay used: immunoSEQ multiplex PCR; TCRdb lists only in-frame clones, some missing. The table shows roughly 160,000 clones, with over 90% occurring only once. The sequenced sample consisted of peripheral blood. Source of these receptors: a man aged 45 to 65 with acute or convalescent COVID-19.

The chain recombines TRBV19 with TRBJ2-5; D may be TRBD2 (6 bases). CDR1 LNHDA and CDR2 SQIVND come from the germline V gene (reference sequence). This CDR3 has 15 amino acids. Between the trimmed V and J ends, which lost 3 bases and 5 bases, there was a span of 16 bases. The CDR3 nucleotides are TGTGCCAGTAGTATCCCCGGGAGCCCCGGTGAGACCCAGTACTTC. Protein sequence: CASSIPGSPGETQYF.

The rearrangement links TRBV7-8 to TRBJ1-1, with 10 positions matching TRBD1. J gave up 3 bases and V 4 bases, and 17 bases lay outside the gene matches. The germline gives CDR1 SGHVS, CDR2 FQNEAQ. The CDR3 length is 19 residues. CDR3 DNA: TGTGCCAGCAGCTCCTCTACGGGACAGGGGCAAGGTGCTCACACTGAAGCTTTCTTT. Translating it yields CASSSSTGQGQGAHTEAFF.

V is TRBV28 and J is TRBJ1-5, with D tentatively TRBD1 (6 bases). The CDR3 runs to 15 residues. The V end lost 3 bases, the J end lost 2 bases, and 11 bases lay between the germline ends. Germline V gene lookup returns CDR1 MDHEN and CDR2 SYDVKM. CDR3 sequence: CASSLGAGGNQPQHF. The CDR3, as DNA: TGTGCCAGCAGTTTGGGTGCAGGGGGCAATCAGCCCCAGCATTTT.

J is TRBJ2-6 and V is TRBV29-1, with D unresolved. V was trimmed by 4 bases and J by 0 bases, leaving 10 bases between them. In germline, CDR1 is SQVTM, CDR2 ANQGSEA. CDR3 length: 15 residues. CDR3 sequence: CSVGFQRSGANVLTF. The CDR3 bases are TGCAGCGTTGGATTCCAGCGCTCTGGGGCCAACGTCCTGACTTTC.

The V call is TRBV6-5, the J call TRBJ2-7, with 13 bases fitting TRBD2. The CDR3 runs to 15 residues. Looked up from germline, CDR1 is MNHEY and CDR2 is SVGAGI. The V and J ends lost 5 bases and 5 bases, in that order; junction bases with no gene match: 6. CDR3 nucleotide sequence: TGTGCCAGCAGTCCCTGGACTAGCGGGAGCCACGAGCAGTACTTC. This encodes CASSPWTSGSHEQYF.

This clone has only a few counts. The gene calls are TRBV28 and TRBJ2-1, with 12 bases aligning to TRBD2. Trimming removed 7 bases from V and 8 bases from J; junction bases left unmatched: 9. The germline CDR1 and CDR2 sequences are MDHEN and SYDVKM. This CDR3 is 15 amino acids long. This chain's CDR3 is CASIETSGSRDEQFF. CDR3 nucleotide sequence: TGTGCCAGCATCGAGACTAGCGGGAGCCGGGATGAGCAGTTCTTC. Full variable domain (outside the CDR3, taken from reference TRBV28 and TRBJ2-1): DVKVTQSSRYLVKRTGEKVFLECVQDMDHENMFWYRQDPGLGLRLIYFSYDVKMKEKGDIPEGYSVSREKKERFSLILESASTNQTSMYLCASIETSGSRDEQFFGPGTRLTVL.

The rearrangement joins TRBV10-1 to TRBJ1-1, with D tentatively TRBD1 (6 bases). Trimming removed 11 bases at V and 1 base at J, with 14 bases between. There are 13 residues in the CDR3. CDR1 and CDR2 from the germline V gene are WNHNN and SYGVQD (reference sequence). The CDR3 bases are TGCGCCGGACACAGGGTACGGAACACTGAAGCTTTCTTT. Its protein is CAGHRVRNTEAFF.

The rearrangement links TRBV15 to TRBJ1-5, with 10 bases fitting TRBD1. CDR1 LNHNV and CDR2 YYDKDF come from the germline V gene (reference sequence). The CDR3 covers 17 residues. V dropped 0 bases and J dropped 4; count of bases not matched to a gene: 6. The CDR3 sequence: CATSRDLAGQGNQPQHF. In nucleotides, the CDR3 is TGTGCCACCAGCAGAGACCTCGCGGGACAGGGGAATCAGCCCCAGCATTTT.